What follows is one T cell receptor beta chain and its context. In germline, CDR1 is SGHRS, CDR2 YFSETQ. V lost 4 bases to trimming and J lost 1 base; unmatched junction nucleotides: 3. This CDR3 comprises 15 residues. This sample was taken from a study of early T cells in non-severe SARS-CoV-2 infection. TCRdb reprocessed the 5' RACE reads with MiXCR, giving one entry per CDR3 protein. This sample has under 85,000 distinct CDR3 sequences, with 13% found just once. The sequence came from an adult who was a healthcare worker with PCR-confirmed SARS-CoV-2 infection or an uninfected control (not recorded which). Sequenced: whole blood. The chain carries TRBV5-1 and TRBJ2-3, with 10 bases that match TRBD2. The CDR3 spells CASSAGTSGTDTQYF. In nucleotides, the CDR3 is TGCGCCAGCAGCGCTGGGACTAGCGGCACAGATACGCAGTATTTT.